What follows are 8 T cell receptor beta chains derived from one specimen sequenced in a study of T-cell memory formation after mild COVID-19 (dated by TCRdb to 2020 to 2023). Libraries were constructed by 5' RACE. For sequencing, an Illumina NovaSeq 6000 was employed. The public reads were run again by TCRdb, first through fastp at Q25 and then through MiXCR, and only productive beta chains were kept. Entries that share a CDR3 protein sequence are merged under the most common genes and DNA. In this sample the table shows roughly 240,000 distinct CDR3 sequences, about 16% of which occur a single time. In total, the top ten clones hold roughly a fifth of the sample. The specimen sequenced was PBMCs or a T cell subset sorted from them (not recorded which). These receptors all stem from a man younger than 30 who had mild COVID-19 (a few samples of this study predate the infection). The sample titles of this study are shuffled in the database, so cell type and time point are left out; the donor was told from shared clones.

Many counts were recorded for this clonotype. The chain joins TRBV7-9 to TRBJ2-2; 10 bases fit TRBD1. CDR1 SEHNR and CDR2 FQNEAQ come from the germline V gene (reference sequence). Trimming at V came to 5 bases and at J to 9 bases, leaving 6 bases not matched to a gene. This CDR3 spans 14 amino acids. In DNA form, the CDR3 reads TGTGCCAGCAGCCCAACGACAGGGGGCCGGGAGCTGTTTTTT. As protein: CASSPTTGGRELFF.

This clonotype was counted ten times or more. J is TRBJ2-5 and V is TRBV6-2 or TRBV6-3; D unclear. The CDR3 loop spans 12 amino acids. With 2 bases removed from V and 3 bases from J, the gap between germline ends came to 4 bases. Per germline, CDR1 MNHEY and CDR2 SVGEGT. In nucleotides, the CDR3 is TGTGCCAGCAGTTACCCAGAAGAGACCCAGTACTTC. Its protein product is CASSYPEETQYF.

V gene TRBV24-1 combines with J gene TRBJ2-2; tentatively, D is TRBD2 (5 bases). The germline V gene has CDR1 KGHDR and CDR2 SFDVKD. The CDR3 length is 13 residues. The V and J ends lost 8 bases and 4 bases respectively, with 10 bases between them. The CDR3 spells CATNGVGTGELFF. Here the CDR3 DNA reads TGTGCCACCAACGGGGTGGGCACCGGGGAGCTGTTTTTT.

The chain links TRBV12-3 or TRBV12-4 to TRBJ2-5; maybe TRBD1 (5 bases). The CDR3 sequence is 13 residues long. The V and J ends lost 7 bases and 3 bases respectively, with 12 bases between them. The CDR3 is CASNMDTEETQYF. The CDR3 region has the DNA TGTGCCAGCAACATGGACACTGAAGAGACCCAGTACTTC.

As concerns this clonotype: One end of the junction is discordant with germline, which a read error may explain. The rearrangement links TRBV6-6 to TRBJ2-3; 11 bases are a match to TRBD2. The CDR3 spans 16 residues. CDR1 and CDR2 from the germline V gene are MNHNY and SVGAGI (reference sequence). The CDR3 loop reads CASSDSTSGGTDTQYF. The CDR3 DNA reads as TGTGCCAGCAGTGACTCGACTAGCGGGGGCACAGATACGCAGTATTTT.

The J gene is TRBJ2-2, the V gene TRBV12-3 or TRBV12-4, with D possibly TRBD2 on 5 matching bases. The length of the CDR3 is 14 residues. V was trimmed by 3 bases and J by 5 bases, leaving 10 bases between them. The DNA for the CDR3 is TGTGCCAGCAGTTTCCCGGGGTCGACCGGGGAGCTGTTTTTT. Its translation: CASSFPGSTGELFF.

This clonotype was seen a few times. V is TRBV7-2 and J is TRBJ2-2; D is unclear. The V and J ends lost 5 bases and 3 bases respectively, with 22 bases between them. Per germline, CDR1 SGHTA and CDR2 FQGNSA. The CDR3 totals 18 residues. DNA of the CDR3: TGTGCCAGCAGCACCCAAAGGGCTTTGCTGATGGACACCGGGGAGCTGTTTTTT. It translates to CASSTQRALLMDTGELFF.

This clonotype was seen more than once but under ten times. Here the CDR3 reads CASSLDPDLNYGYTF. CDR3 nucleotide sequence: TGTGCCAGCAGCTTAGATCCCGATCTAAACTATGGCTACACCTTC. This chain joins TRBV7-9 and TRBJ1-2, with unresolved D. V was clipped by 1 base and J by 2 bases, with 11 bases between them. CDR1 and CDR2 from the germline V gene are SEHNR and FQNEAQ (reference sequence). This CDR3 is 15 amino acids long.